This TCR beta chain was observed in a study of blood T cell repertoires in COVID-19. The wider study: Acute and convalescent COVID-19 specimens originated in the United States, Italy and Spain.

Sequencing used immunoSEQ multiplex PCR; TCRdb keeps in-frame clones, though not all of them. The table includes some 120,000 clones, roughly 84% detected once. The J segment lost 8 bases and the V segment lost 6 bases, leaving 10 bases of the junction unmatched. Germline V gives CDR1 MNHEY, CDR2 SVGAGI. The length of the CDR3 is 14 residues. The chain has TRBV6-5 and TRBJ1-1, with TRBD1 matching over 9 bases. The specimen sequenced was peripheral blood. The sequence came from a woman aged 30 to 39 who had recovered from COVID-19. CDR3 protein: CASRQPGQGREAFF. CDR3 DNA sequence: TGTGCCAGCAGACAACCGGGACAGGGCAGGGAAGCTTTCTTT.